This is a list of T cell receptor beta chains from one sample in a study of blood T cell repertoires in COVID-19. Assay: immunoSEQ multiplex PCR; the TCRdb copy retains only in-frame clones and omits some. The repertoire holds around 330,000 clones, with 87% as singletons. The sample comprised PBMCs or T cells enriched from blood (not recorded which). The receptors stem from a woman under 30 who had recovered from COVID-19. Each CDR3 is given with its conserved first and last residue. A D gene is named only where the DNA matches it firmly. Some rows mark clone size as missing; the rest say once, few, many or name a class of expanded clone.

J | D | V | size | DNA | CDR3
TRBJ2-7 | . | TRBV6-1 | once | TGTGCCAGCAGTGAGACGGGTTACGAGCAGTACTTC | CASSETGYEQYF
TRBJ2-1 | . | TRBV5-1 | . | TGCGCCAGCAGCTTGGAACTTGGAGGGGGACTACTAGACCGGGGTACCGGTGAGCAGTTCTTC | CASSLELGGGLLDRGTGEQFF
TRBJ1-6 | TRBD1 | TRBV10-3 | . | TGTGCCATCAGTGGGGTGGGACAGGGGATTTCACCCCTCCACTTT | CAISGVGQGISPLHF
TRBJ1-2 | . | TRBV9 | . | TGTGCCAGCAGCGTTGAGTATCTTGACTATGGCTACACCTTC | CASSVEYLDYGYTF
TRBJ1-6 | . | TRBV3-1/TRBV3-2 | . | TGTGCCAGCACCGCAGGGTCCAGCAATTCACCCCTCCACTTT | CASTAGSSNSPLHF
TRBJ2-7 | TRBD2 | TRBV7-2 | few | TGTGCCAGCAGCTCCGGACTAGCGGCTACCTACGAGCAGTACTTC | CASSSGLAATYEQYF
TRBJ1-1 | TRBD1 | TRBV30 | . | TGTGCCTGGAGTGTAGGGAGGACAGGAAGATTAAACACTGAAGCTTTCTTT | CAWSVGRTGRLNTEAFF
TRBJ1-1 | TRBD1 | TRBV7-2 | few | TGTGCCAGCAGCTCAGGGGGCCCCGACACTGAAGCTTTCTTT | CASSSGGPDTEAFF
TRBJ2-1 | . | TRBV12-3/TRBV12-4 | . | TGTGCCAGCAACCCGCAGGGAAATGAGCAGTTCTTC | CASNPQGNEQFF
TRBJ2-5 | . | TRBV13 | . | TGTGCCAGCAGCTTAGGGACTACACAAGAGACCCAGTACTTC | CASSLGTTQETQYF
TRBJ2-5 | . | TRBV20-1 | . | TGCAGTGCCCAGGGGGGAGAGACCCAGTACTTC | CSAQGGETQYF
TRBJ1-3 | TRBD1 | TRBV28 | . | TGTGCCAGCAGTTTGACCCGGGACAGGGTATCTGGAAACACCATATATTTT | CASSLTRDRVSGNTIYF
TRBJ1-6 | . | TRBV10-1 | . | TGCGCCAGCAGTCGACAGTATTCACCCCTCCACTTT | CASSRQYSPLHF
TRBJ1-5 | . | TRBV11-3 | . | TGTGCCAGCAGCCTGCAACAGGGAGTTTGGAGCAATCAGCCCCAGCATTTT | CASSLQQGVWSNQPQHF
TRBJ1-1 | TRBD1 | TRBV29-1 | . | TGCAGCGCCACAGGGGCCCAGGACACTGAAGCTTTCTTT | CSATGAQDTEAFF
TRBJ2-1 | . | TRBV3-1/TRBV3-2 | . | TGTGCCAGCAGCCAAGAAATTAGCTCCTACAATGAGCAGTTCTTC | CASSQEISSYNEQFF
TRBJ1-2 | . | TRBV4-3 | . | TGCGCCAGCAGCCAAGATCCAGACTATGGCTACACCTTC | CASSQDPDYGYTF
TRBJ1-1 | . | TRBV9 | few | TGTGCCAGCAGCGCATCGGCCAGGATGAACACTGAAGCTTTCTTT | CASSASARMNTEAFF
TRBJ1-1 | . | TRBV28 | . | TGTGCCAGCAGTTTACCCCACAAAGTGGAAGCTTTCTTT | CASSLPHKVEAFF
TRBJ1-1 | . | TRBV5-1 | . | TGCGCCAGCAGCCCGATAGCGGGGAATGCTGAAGCTTTCTTT | CASSPIAGNAEAFF
TRBJ1-5 | . | TRBV28 | . | TGTGCCAGCAGTTTAAGGGGGACCCGCAATCAGCCCCAGCATTTT | CASSLRGTRNQPQHF
TRBJ1-1 | . | TRBV4-3 | . | TGCGCCAGCAGCCAAGATCTATTTGGAGGGCCGCCTATGAACACTGAAGCTTTCTTT | CASSQDLFGGPPMNTEAFF
TRBJ2-7 | TRBD1 | TRBV4-1 | . | TGCGCCAGCAGCCCCCGGGACAGGGTCTACGAGCAGTACTTC | CASSPRDRVYEQYF
TRBJ2-7 | . | TRBV3-1/TRBV3-2 | . | TGTGCCAGCAGCCCAGGGCCCTACGAGCAGTACTTC | CASSPGPYEQYF
TRBJ2-7 | TRBD2 | TRBV11-2 | . | TGTGCCAGCAGCTTATTGGGACTAGGGTACGAGCAGTACTTC | CASSLLGLGYEQYF
TRBJ1-5 | . | TRBV6-1 | . | TGTGCCAGCAGTGAAGGGTGGACAGGCAATCAGCCCCAGCATTTT | CASSEGWTGNQPQHF
TRBJ1-1 | TRBD1 | TRBV5-1 | . | TGCGCCAGCAGCTTCACGACAGGGGGTCCTGAAGCTTTCTTT | CASSFTTGGPEAFF
TRBJ2-1 | TRBD2 | TRBV6-5 | . | TGTGCCAGCAGTTGGGGACTAGACAATGAGCAGTTCTTC | CASSWGLDNEQFF
TRBJ1-2 | TRBD1 | TRBV19 | . | TGTGCCAGTAGTATCAGGGGACAGGGCTACACCTTC | CASSIRGQGYTF
TRBJ2-6 | . | TRBV19 | . | TGTGCCAGTAGTGCCCCACTGCGATCCTCTGGGGCCAACGTCCTGACTTTC | CASSAPLRSSGANVLTF
TRBJ2-3 | . | TRBV24-1 | . | TGTGCCACCAGTGATTTGGGAGAGACCAGCACAGATACGCAGTATTTT | CATSDLGETSTDTQYF
TRBJ2-5 | TRBD2 | TRBV5-1 | . | TGCGCCAGCAGCTTTTATGGGACTAGCAAAGAGACCCAGTACTTC | CASSFYGTSKETQYF
TRBJ2-1 | TRBD2 | TRBV5-4 | many | TGTGCCAGCAGCCGAGCGGGGGGGCCAGGCAATGAGCAGTTCTTC | CASSRAGGPGNEQFF
TRBJ2-7 | TRBD2 | TRBV30 | . | TGTGCCTGGACTAGCGGATCCTCCTACGAGCAGTACTTC | CAWTSGSSYEQYF
TRBJ1-2 | . | TRBV4-3 | . | TGCGCCAGCAGCCAAGATCTTAACGAGGACTATGGCTACACCTTC | CASSQDLNEDYGYTF
TRBJ2-7 | TRBD2 | TRBV25-1 | . | TGTGCCAGCAGTGAATGGGGACGGGGAGGGCCCGAGCAGTACTTC | CASSEWGRGGPEQYF
TRBJ2-1 | . | TRBV30 | . | TGTGCCTGGACCCTACAGGCGTACAATGAGCAGTTCTTC | CAWTLQAYNEQFF
TRBJ2-7 | TRBD2 | TRBV9 | once | TGTGCCAGCAGTGCCTCGGGCGGGGGGGCCTACGAGCAGTACTTC | CASSASGGGAYEQYF
TRBJ2-7 | TRBD1 | TRBV3-1/TRBV3-2 | . | TGTGCCAGCCTCGGGACAGGGTCCGAGCAGTACTTC | CASLGTGSEQYF
TRBJ1-5 | TRBD1 | TRBV2 | once | TGTGCCAGCGGACAGGGAAGGCTGCAGCCCCAGCATTTT | CASGQGRLQPQHF
TRBJ2-7 | . | TRBV18 | . | TGTGCCAGCTCACTGGACAGCTCCTACGAGCAGTACTTC | CASSLDSSYEQYF
TRBJ1-6 | . | TRBV19 | . | TGTGCCAGTAATGAGAGGTTTGAGTCACCCCTCCACTTT | CASNERFESPLHF
TRBJ1-1 | . | TRBV6-1 | . | TGTGCCAGCAGTCCTTCCGGCACTGAAGCTTTCTTT | CASSPSGTEAFF
TRBJ1-1 | TRBD1 | TRBV7-3 | . | TGTGCCAGCAGTAAAGGGGGCGGCGACACTGAAGCTTTCTTT | CASSKGGGDTEAFF
TRBJ2-1 | . | TRBV7-3 | . | TGTGCCAGCAGCCGGGAGATTGATCTGCGGGATGAGCAGTTCTTC | CASSREIDLRDEQFF
TRBJ2-3 | TRBD1 | TRBV5-1 | . | TGCGCCAGCAGCATGGGGACAGCCACAGATACGCAGTATTTT | CASSMGTATDTQYF
TRBJ1-5 | . | TRBV5-1 | few | TGCGCCAGCAGCTTGGATCGTCCCGATCAGCCCCAGCATTTT | CASSLDRPDQPQHF
TRBJ2-7 | TRBD1 | TRBV10-3 | . | TGTGCCATCAGTGAGTCCACCGGGACAGGGACCGAGCAGTACTTC | CAISESTGTGTEQYF
TRBJ1-6 | . | TRBV7-2 | . | TGTGCCAGCAGCCCCAGACAGGATAATTCACCCCTCCACTTT | CASSPRQDNSPLHF
TRBJ1-2 | . | TRBV3-1/TRBV3-2 | . | TGTGCCAGCAGTGGGGGGTCCTATGGCTACACCTTC | CASSGGSYGYTF
TRBJ2-3 | . | TRBV7-3 | . | TGTGCCAGCAGCTCTGGCGCCGGCGGATACACAGATACGCAGTATTTT | CASSSGAGGYTDTQYF
TRBJ2-7 | TRBD2 | TRBV6-5 | once | TGTGCCACCACCCGGGGAGGGCTCTCCTACGAGCAGTACTTC | CATTRGGLSYEQYF
TRBJ2-7 | . | TRBV2 | . | TGTGCCACTGAAGGGGACACCTACGAGCAGTACTTC | CATEGDTYEQYF
TRBJ1-5 | . | TRBV6-2/TRBV6-3 | . | TGTGCCAGCAGTTACGGACATCAGGATGGGAGCAATCAGCCCCAGCATTTT | CASSYGHQDGSNQPQHF
TRBJ2-3 | TRBD2 | TRBV6-4 | . | TGTGCCAGCAGTGAATCTAGCGGGAGTCCACGAGAGGGTACGCAGTATTTT | CASSESSGSPREGTQYF
TRBJ2-7 | . | TRBV6-6 | . | TGTGCCAGCAGTTACTCGGACACCTCCTACGAGCAGTACTTC | CASSYSDTSYEQYF
TRBJ2-2 | TRBD1 | TRBV7-9 | . | TGTGCCAGCAGCAACAGGGGGCCAGGCACCGGGGAGCTGTTTTTT | CASSNRGPGTGELFF